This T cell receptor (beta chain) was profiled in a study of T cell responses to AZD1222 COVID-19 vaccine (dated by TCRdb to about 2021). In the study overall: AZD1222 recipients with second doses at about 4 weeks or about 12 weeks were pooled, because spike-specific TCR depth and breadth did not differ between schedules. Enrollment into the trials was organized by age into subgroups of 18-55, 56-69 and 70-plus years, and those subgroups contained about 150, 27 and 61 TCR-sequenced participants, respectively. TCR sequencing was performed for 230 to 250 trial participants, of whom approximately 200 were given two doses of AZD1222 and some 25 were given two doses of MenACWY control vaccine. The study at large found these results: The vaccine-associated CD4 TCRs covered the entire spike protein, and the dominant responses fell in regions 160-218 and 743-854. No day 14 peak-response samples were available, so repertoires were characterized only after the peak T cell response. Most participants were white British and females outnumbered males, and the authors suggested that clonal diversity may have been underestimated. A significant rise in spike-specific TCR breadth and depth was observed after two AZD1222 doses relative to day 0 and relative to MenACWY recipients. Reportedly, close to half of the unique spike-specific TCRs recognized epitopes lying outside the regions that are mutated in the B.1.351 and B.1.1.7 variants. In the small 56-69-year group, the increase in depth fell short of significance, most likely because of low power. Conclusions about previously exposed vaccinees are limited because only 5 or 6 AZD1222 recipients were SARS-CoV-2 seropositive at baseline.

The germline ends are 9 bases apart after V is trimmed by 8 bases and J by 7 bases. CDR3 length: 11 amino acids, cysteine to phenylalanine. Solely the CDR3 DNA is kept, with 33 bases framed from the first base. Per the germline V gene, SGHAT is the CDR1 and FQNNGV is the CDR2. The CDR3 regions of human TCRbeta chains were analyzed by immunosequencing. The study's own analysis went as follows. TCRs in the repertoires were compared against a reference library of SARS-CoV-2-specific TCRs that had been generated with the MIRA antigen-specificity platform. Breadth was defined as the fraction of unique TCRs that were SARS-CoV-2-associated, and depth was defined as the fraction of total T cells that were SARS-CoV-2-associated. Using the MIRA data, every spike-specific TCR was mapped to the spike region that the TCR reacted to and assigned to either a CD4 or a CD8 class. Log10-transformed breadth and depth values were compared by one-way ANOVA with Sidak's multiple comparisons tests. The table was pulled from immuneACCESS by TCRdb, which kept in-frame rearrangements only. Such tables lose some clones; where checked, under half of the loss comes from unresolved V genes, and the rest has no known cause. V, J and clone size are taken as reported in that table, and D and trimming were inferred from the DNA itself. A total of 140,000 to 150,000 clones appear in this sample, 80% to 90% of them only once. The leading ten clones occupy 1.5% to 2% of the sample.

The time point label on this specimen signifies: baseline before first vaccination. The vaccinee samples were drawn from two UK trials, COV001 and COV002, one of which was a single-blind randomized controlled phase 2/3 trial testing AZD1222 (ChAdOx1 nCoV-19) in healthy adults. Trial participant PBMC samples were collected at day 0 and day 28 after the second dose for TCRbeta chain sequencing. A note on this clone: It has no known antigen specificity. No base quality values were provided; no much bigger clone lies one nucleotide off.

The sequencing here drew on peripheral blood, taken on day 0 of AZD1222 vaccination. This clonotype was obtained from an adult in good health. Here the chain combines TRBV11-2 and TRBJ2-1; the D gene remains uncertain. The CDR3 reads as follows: CASESRNEQFF. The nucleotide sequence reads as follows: TGTGCCAGCGAAAGTAGAAATGAGCAGTTCTTC. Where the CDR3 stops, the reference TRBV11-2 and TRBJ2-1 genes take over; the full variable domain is EAGVAQSPRYKIIEKRQSVAFWCNPISGHATLYWYQQILGQGPKLLIQFQNNGVVDDSQLPKDRFSAERLKGVDSTLKIQPAKLEDSAVYLCASESRNEQFFGPGTRLTVL.